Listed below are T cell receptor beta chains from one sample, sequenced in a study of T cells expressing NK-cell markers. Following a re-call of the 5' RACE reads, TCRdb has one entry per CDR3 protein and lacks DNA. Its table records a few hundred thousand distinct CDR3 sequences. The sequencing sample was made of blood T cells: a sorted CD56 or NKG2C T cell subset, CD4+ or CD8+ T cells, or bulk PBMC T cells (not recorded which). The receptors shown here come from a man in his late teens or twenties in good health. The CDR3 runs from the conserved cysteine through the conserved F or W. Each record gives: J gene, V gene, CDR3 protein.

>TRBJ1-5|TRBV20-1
CSARSQYFGQPQHF
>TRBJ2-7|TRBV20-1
CKTGQGQYEQYF
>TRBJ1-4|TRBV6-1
CASSPLDNKIANEKLFF
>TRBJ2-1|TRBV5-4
CASSLAQGANNEQFF
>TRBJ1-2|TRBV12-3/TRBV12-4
CASSLSSSGDYGYTF
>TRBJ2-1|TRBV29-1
CSVDRLAGDEQFF
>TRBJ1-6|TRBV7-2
CASSPGNLNSPLHF
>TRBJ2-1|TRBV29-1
CSVAQGGLGNEQFF
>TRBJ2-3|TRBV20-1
CSADLAGGQSRSDTQYF
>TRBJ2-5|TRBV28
CASSLGRLAGGQETQYF
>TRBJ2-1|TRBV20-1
CTRGAWCLSYNEQFF
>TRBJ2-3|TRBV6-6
CASIGGNTDTQYF
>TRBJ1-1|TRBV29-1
CSVERRGNPEAFF
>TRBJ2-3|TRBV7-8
CASSHGPLDTQYF
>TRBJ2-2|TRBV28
CASSLLSAMNTGELFF
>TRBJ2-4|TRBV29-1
CSVDGENIQYF
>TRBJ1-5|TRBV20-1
CSALHGTAMAQHF